This TCR beta chain was sequenced for a study of T-cell reconstitution after alpha-beta-depleted transplantation in children. This clonotype was counted only a few times. Molecular barcoding with unique molecular identifiers was used for the TCRbeta library. MiXCR was run by TCRdb on the PCR reads, yielding one entry per CDR3 protein. Of about 610,000 distinct CDR3 sequences in the sample, roughly 10% were seen once. This sequence was found in a human donor who donated a stem cell graft to a child with acute myeloid leukemia. This sample comprised PBMCs from the stem cell graft donor, obtained from the stem cell graft.

The CDR3 sequence is CASSRGAQGVDEQFF. CDR3 bases: TGCGCCAGCAGCCGGGGGGCACAGGGGGTGGATGAGCAGTTCTTC. This chain links TRBV5-1 with TRBJ2-1, with a possible D match to TRBD1 (8 bases). Germline assignment: CDR1 SGHRS and CDR2 YFSETQ. Trimming shortened V by 4 bases and J by 8 bases, and 19 bases separated the two germline ends. The CDR3 spans 15 residues.